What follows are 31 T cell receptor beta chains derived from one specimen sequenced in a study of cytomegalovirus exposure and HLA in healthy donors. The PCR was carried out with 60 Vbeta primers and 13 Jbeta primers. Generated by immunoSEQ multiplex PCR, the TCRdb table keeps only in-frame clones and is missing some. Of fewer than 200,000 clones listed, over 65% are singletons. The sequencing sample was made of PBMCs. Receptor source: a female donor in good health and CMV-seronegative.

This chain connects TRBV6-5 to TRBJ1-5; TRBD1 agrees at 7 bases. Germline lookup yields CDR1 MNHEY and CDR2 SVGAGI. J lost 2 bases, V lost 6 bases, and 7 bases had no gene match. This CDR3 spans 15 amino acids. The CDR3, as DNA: TGTGCCAGCAGCTTAACAGGGGTAGGCAATCAGCCCCAGCATTTT. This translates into CASSLTGVGNQPQHF.

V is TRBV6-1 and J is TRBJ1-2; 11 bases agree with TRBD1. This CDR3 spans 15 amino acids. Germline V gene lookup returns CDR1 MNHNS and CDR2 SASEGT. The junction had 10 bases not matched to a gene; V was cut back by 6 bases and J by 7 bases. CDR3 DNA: TGTGCCAGCAGCGCCTCGGACAGGGGGCCTGTTGGCTACACCTTC. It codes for CASSASDRGPVGYTF.

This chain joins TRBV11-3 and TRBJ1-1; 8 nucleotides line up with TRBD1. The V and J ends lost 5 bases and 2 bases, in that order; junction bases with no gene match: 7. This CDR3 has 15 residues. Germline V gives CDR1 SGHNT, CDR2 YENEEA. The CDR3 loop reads CASSLTGTGNTEAFF. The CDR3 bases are TGTGCCAGCAGCCTGACCGGGACAGGCAACACTGAAGCTTTCTTT.

The CDR3 nucleotides read TGTGCCAGCAGCTCCATGAGTGGGGGGCGGGGGGGCACAGATACGCAGTATTTT. Its protein is CASSSMSGGRGGTDTQYF. The rearrangement joins TRBV4-2 to TRBJ2-3; 8 bases agree with TRBD2. The V segment lost 5 bases and the J segment 1 base; nucleotides outside the gene matches: 14. The CDR3 runs 18 residues. Germline assignment: CDR1 LGHNA and CDR2 YNFKEQ.

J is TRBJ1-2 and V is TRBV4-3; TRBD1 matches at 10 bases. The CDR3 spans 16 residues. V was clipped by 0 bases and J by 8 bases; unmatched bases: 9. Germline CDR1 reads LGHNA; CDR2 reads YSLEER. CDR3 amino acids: CASSQESTGGAWGYTF. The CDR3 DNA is TGCGCCAGCAGCCAAGAGTCGACAGGGGGCGCGTGGGGCTACACCTTC.

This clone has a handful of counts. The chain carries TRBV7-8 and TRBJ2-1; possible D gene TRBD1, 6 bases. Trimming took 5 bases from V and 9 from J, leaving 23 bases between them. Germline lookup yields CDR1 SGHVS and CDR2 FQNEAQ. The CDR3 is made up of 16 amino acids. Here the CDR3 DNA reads TGTGCCAGCAGCGTACAGGGTCTCTTGGCAGGAGGTGAGCAGTTCTTC. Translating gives CASSVQGLLAGGEQFF.

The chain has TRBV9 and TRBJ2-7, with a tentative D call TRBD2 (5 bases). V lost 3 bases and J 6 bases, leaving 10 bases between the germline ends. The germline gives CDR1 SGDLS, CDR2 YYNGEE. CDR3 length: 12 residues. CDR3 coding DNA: TGTGCCAGCAGCGCGGGATTCCCCGAGCAGTACTTC. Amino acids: CASSAGFPEQYF. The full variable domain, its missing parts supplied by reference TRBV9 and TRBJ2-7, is DSGVTQTPKHLITATGQRVTLRCSPRSGDLSVYWYQQSLDQGLQFLIQYYNGEERAKGNILERFSAQQFPDLHSELNLSSLELGDSALYFCASSAGFPEQYFGPGTRLTVT.

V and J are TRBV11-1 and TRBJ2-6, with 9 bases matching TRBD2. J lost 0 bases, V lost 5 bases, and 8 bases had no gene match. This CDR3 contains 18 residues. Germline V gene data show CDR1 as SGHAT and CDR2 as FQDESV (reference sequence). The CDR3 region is CASSETSGTNSGANVLTF. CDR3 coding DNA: TGTGCCAGCAGCGAGACTAGCGGTACCAACTCTGGGGCCAACGTCCTGACTTTC.

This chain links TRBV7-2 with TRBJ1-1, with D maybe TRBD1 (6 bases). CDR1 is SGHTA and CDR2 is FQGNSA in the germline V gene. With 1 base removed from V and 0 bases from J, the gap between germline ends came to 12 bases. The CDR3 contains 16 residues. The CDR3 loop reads CASSLGGGVLNTEAFF. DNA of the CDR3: TGTGCCAGCAGCTTAGGAGGGGGGGTTTTGAACACTGAAGCTTTCTTT.

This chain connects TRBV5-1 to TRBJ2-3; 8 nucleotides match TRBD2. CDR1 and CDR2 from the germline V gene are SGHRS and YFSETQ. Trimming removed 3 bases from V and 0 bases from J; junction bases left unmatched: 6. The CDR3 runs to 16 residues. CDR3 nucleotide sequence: TGCGCCAGCAGCTACCTTAGCGGGATTAGCACAGATACGCAGTATTTT. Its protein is CASSYLSGISTDTQYF.

CDR3 DNA sequence: TGTGCCAGCAGCTTGCGTACTAACTATGGCTACACCTTC. This sequence encodes CASSLRTNYGYTF. The chain carries TRBV5-6 and TRBJ1-2, with D unresolved. The CDR3 loop spans 13 amino acids. Germline V gene lookup returns CDR1 SGHDT and CDR2 YYEEEE. Trimming pared 1 base from V and 0 bases from J, leaving 4 bases between.

CDR3 bases: TGTGCCAGCAGCTTAGGCGGGTACTCCTACAATGAGCAGTTCTTC. It is translated as CASSLGGYSYNEQFF. The chain couples TRBV11-3 to TRBJ2-1, with D tentatively TRBD2 (5 bases). In germline, CDR1 is SGHNT, CDR2 YENEEA. Trimming pared 1 base from V and 0 bases from J, leaving 7 bases between. The CDR3 has 15 amino acids.

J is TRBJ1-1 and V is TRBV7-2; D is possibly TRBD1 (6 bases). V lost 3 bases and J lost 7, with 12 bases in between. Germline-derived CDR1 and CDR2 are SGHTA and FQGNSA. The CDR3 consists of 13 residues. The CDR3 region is CASSLYRAIEAFF. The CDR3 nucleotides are TGTGCCAGCAGCTTGTACAGGGCAATTGAAGCTTTCTTT.

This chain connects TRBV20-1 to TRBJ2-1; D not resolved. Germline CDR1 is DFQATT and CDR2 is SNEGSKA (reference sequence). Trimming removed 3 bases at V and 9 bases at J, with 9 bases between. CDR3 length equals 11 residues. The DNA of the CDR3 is TGCAGTGCTAGGGGCCCGTTTGAGCAGTTCTTC. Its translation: CSARGPFEQFF.

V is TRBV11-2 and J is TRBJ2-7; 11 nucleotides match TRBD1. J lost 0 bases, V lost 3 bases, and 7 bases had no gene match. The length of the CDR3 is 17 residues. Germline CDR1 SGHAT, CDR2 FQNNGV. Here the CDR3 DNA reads TGTGCCAGCAGCTTGAGGACAGGGGGCTCTAGCTCCTACGAGCAGTACTTC. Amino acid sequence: CASSLRTGGSSSYEQYF.

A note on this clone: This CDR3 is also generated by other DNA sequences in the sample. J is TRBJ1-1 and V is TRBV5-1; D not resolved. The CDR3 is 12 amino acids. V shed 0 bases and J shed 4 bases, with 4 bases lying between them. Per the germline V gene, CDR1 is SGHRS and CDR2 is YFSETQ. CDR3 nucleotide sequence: TGCGCCAGCAGCTTGGGGAGCACTGAAGCTTTCTTT. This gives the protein CASSLGSTEAFF.

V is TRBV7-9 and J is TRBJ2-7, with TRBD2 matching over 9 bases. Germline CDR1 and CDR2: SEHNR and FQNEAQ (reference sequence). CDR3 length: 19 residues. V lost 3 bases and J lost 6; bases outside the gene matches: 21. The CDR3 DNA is TGTGCCAGCAGCTTGGGAGGATTGCGGAGGGCGGGAGGGCCGCTCGAGCAGTACTTC. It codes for CASSLGGLRRAGGPLEQYF.

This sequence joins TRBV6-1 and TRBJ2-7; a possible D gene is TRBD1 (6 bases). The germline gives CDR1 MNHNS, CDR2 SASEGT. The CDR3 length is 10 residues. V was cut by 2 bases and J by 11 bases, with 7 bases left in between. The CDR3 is CASSETGKYF. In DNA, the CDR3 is TGTGCCAGCAGTGAAACAGGGAAGTACTTC.

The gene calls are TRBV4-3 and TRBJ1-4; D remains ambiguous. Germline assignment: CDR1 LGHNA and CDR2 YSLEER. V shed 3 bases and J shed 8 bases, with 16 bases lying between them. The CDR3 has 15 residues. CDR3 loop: CASSHRFRQEEKLFF. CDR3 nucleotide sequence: TGCGCCAGCAGCCATCGCTTTAGGCAGGAAGAAAAACTGTTTTTT.

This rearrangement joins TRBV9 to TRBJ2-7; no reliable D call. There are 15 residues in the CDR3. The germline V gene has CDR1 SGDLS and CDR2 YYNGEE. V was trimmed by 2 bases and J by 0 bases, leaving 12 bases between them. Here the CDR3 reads CASSVTPVDSYEQYF. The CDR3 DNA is TGTGCCAGCAGCGTGACACCCGTCGACTCCTACGAGCAGTACTTC.

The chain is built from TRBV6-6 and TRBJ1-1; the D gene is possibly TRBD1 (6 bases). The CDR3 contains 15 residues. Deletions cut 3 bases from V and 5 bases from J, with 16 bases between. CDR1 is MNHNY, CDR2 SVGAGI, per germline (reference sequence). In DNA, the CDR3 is TGTGCCAGCAGTTATTATCGGCAGGGGCGTACTGAAGCTTTCTTT. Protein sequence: CASSYYRQGRTEAFF.

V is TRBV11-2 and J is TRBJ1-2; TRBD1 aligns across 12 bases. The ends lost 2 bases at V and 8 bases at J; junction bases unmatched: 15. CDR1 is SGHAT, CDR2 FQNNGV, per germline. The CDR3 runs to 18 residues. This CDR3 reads CASSLLGPGTGGAKGYTF. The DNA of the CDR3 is TGTGCCAGCAGCTTACTCGGCCCCGGGACAGGGGGCGCAAAAGGCTACACCTTC.

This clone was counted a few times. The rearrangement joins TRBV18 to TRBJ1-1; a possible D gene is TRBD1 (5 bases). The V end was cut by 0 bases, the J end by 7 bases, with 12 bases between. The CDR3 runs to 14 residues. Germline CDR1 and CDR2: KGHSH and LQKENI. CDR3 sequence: CASSPPGAVIEAFF. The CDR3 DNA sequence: TGTGCCAGCTCACCACCAGGGGCCGTAATTGAAGCTTTCTTT.

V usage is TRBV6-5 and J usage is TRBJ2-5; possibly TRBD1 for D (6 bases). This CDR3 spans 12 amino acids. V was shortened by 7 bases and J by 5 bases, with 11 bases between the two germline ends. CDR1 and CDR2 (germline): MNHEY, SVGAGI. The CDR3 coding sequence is TGTGCCAGCAAAGGGGGAGCGGAGACCCAGTACTTC. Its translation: CASKGGAETQYF.

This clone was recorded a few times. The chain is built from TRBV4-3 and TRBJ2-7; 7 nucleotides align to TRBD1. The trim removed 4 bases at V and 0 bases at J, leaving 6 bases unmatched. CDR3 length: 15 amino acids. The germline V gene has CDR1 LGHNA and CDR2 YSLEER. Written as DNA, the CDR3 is TGCGCCAGCAGCCGCCTCCGGGACAGCTCCTACGAGCAGTACTTC. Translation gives CASSRLRDSSYEQYF.

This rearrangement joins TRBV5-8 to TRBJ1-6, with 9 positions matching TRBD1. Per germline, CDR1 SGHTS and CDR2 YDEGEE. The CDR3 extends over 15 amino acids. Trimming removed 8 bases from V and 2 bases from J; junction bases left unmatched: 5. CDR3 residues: CASGTGTTYNSPLHF. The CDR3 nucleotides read TGTGCCAGTGGGACAGGGACGACCTATAATTCACCCCTCCACTTT.

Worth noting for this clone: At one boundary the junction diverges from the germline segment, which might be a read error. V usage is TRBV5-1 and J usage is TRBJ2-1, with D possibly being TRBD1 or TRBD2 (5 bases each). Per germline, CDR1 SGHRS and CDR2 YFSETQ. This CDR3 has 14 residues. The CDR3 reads CASILGTQGNEQFF. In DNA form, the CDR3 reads TGCGCCAGCATCTTGGGGACCCAGGGTAATGAGCAGTTCTTC.

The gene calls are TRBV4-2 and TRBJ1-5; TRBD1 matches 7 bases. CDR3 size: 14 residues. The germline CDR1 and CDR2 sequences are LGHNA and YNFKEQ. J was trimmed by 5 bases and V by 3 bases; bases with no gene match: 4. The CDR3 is CASSHGTVDQPQHF. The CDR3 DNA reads TGTGCCAGCAGCCACGGGACAGTAGATCAGCCCCAGCATTTT.

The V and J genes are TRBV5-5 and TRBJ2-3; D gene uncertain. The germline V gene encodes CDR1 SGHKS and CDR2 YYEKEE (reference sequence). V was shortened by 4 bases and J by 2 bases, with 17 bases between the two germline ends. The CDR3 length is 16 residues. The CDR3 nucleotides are TGTGCCAGCAGCCCAGTAAGTCATTCCCTCACAGATACGCAGTATTTT. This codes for CASSPVSHSLTDTQYF.

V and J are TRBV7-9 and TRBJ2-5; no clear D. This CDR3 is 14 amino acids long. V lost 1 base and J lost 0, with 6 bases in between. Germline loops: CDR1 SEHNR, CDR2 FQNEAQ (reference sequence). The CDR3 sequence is CASSLETHQETQYF. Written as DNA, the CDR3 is TGTGCCAGCAGCTTAGAGACACACCAAGAGACCCAGTACTTC.

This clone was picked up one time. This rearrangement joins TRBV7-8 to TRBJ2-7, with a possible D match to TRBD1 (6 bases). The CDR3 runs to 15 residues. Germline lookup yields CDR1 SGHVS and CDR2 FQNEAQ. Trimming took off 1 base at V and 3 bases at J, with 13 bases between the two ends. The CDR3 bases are TGTGCCAGCAGCTTAGAAACACAGGGACACTACGAGCAGTACTTC. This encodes CASSLETQGHYEQYF.